This T cell receptor (beta chain) is drawn from a study of vaccination and CD4 T cells after COVID-19 (dated 2022 in TCRdb). Looking at the study overall: SARS-CoV-2 positivity had been established in the convalescent patients by nasal swab PCR, and mild disease was recorded in about 9 of these patients and severe disease in one. In the convalescent cohort there were six males and four females, among whom were two Hispanic individuals, seven Caucasians, two Asians and one multiracial person. Participants received two doses of either the Pfizer-BioNTech BNT162b2 vaccine (n=8) or the Moderna mRNA-1273 vaccine (n=2). Post-COVID blood samples were collected from convalescent patients a median of approximately 100 days after diagnosis, with a range of about 35 to 161 days. The time from the second vaccine dose to post-vaccine blood sampling had a median of around 72 days and ranged from about 14 to 241 days. The cultures were stimulated with overlapping spike peptide pools from SARS-CoV-2 and from the common cold coronaviruses HCoV-NL63, HCoV-OC43 and HCoV-229E. As controls, cultures received a CEFX viral epitope pool (the positive control), an HIV-1 Nef peptide pool (the negative control), or no peptide at all. In around 10 COVID-19 convalescent patients and a few infection-naive healthy vaccine recipients, researchers compared the spike-specific CD4+ TCR repertoire from before mRNA vaccination with the repertoire from after. On the study overall, not on this receptor specifically: In convalescent patients, nearly all vaccine-specific clones (304 of 307) were found to be mono-reactive for SARS-CoV-2 spike rather than cross-reactive with common cold coronaviruses. In convalescent patients, a median 86.3% of post-vaccine SARS-CoV-2-reactive clones were detected only after vaccination, and vaccine-specific priming was suggested by this finding. The study included relatively few convalescent patients and did not analyze early timepoints after natural infection. Although the median number of SARS-CoV-2-reactive clonotypes went up from around 20 after infection to 38 after vaccination, the increase was not significant.

Libraries were built with PCR. DNA from cultured CD4+ T cells was subjected to TCR sequencing with the Oncomine TCR Beta short-read assay at the Johns Hopkins FTIC core. Genomic DNA was extracted from the cultured CD4+ T cells with the QIAamp micro DNA kit. Oncomine TCR Beta libraries from cultured CD4+ T cells were pooled with unique dual indexes and sequenced on an Illumina iSeq 100. Per the original workflow: Non-productive sequences were filtered out, and CDR3s that did not start with C, did not end with F or W, or were shorter than 7 amino acids were discarded. Antigen-specific clonotypes were identified using the MANAFEST web application through comparison of peptide-stimulated wells with reference and other culture wells. For a clone to be called positive, the clone needed an FDR below 0.05, an odds ratio above 5, and a productive frequency above 0.1% in at least two of three replicate wells. Clonotypes that were significantly expanded in both SARS-CoV-2 spike wells and at least one common cold coronavirus spike condition were defined as cross-reactive. Similarity between CDR3 sequences was evaluated in R version 3.6.1 using Levenshtein distances (stringdist) and unrooted phylogenetic trees (ape). TCRdb redid the processing of the public reads, applying fastp at Q25 and MiXCR, and retained in-frame beta chains. Under each unique CDR3 protein, matching rows form one entry showing the most common genes and DNA. The V and J calls shown here were made by TCRdb, not taken from the authors' results. This sample lists some 15,000 distinct CDR3 sequences; roughly 52% were detected once. The ten largest clones capture 7.8% of the sample.

At the junction V is shortened by 1 base and J by 6 bases, with 10 bases in between. The CDR3 sequence holds 14 residues, the cysteine and phenylalanine included. The kept DNA is CDR3 alone, 42 bases in frame from the first base. CDR1 and CDR2, per the germline V gene, are SGHVS and FQNEAQ. Reading the label with the study, this specimen's treatment or condition is: roughly ten-day PBMC culture with coronavirus spike peptide pools or control peptides (ViraFEST assay). The ViraFEST assay was used in the study, in which antigen-specific T cells were expanded with peptide pools and expanded clonotypes were subsequently identified by TCR sequencing. The convalescent patients' positive SARS-CoV-2 PCR tests were from March to December 2020, which was before the Alpha, Beta and Delta variants emerged in the United States. Approximately 2.1 million PBMCs per well were cultured in IMDM with roughly 5.5% human AB serum and roughly 9.3 IU/ml IL-2, plus 10 ug/ml peptide pools. Half of the culture medium was replaced with fresh IL-2-containing medium on days 3 and 7. CD4+ T cells were isolated after about 10 days of culture through negative selection using the EasySep CD4+ T cell isolation kit. Ficoll-Paque Plus gradient centrifugation was used to isolate PBMCs from whole blood, and the isolated PBMCs were then either used fresh or cryopreserved at -140C. In general, triplicate wells were set up for every culture condition.

This clonotype was counted between two and nine times. What this receptor recognizes is not known. The record has no base qualities; no much larger clone is one base away. The source of this sequence is a human donor who had recovered from COVID-19. Sequenced material: CD4+ T cells from blood, cultured in vitro. The V and J segments used are TRBV7-8 and TRBJ1-5; the D segment could be TRBD1, given 5 matching bases. This receptor carries the CDR3 CASSLVEGSQPQHF. The base sequence is TGTGCCAGCAGCTTAGTTGAGGGGTCTCAGCCCCAGCATTTT.